The next 26 T cell receptor beta chains were all read from a single sample in a study of technical replicates of blood from a few donors (dated by TCRdb to 2015 to 2018). The method behind the library was the immunoSEQ multiplex PCR assay. TCRdb obtained this table from immuneACCESS and retained in-frame rearrangements with V and J assigned. These tables miss some clones; where compared with another copy, unresolved V genes account for less than half of the shortfall, and the remainder is unexplained. This sample lists under 85,000 clones; 85% to 95% were detected once. Around 0.38% of the sample rests with the top ten. Sequencing was performed on T cells isolated from PBMCs. The receptors were gathered from a human donor in good health.

The chain has TRBV9 and TRBJ2-3; 8 bases match TRBD2. The CDR3 runs to 15 residues. Germline CDR1 is SGDLS and CDR2 is YYNGEE. J lost 1 base, V lost 1 base, and 2 bases had no gene match. The CDR3 DNA reads as TGTGCCAGCAGCGTACTTAGCGGGGGCACAGATACGCAGTATTTT. It specifies CASSVLSGGTDTQYF.

The chain recombines TRBV5-1 with TRBJ1-4, with 7 nucleotides matching TRBD1. The CDR3 sequence is 14 residues long. V shed 6 bases and J 6 bases; nucleotides not matched to a gene: 8. CDR1 and CDR2 (germline): SGHRS, YFSETQ. The CDR3 DNA is TGCGCCAGCAACGAGACAGGGCAGGATGAAAAACTGTTTTTT. Translating it yields CASNETGQDEKLFF.

V is TRBV16 and J is TRBJ1-3; D remains ambiguous. Germline loops: CDR1 KGHSY, CDR2 FQNENV. Trimming left V 5 bases short and J 8 bases short, with 10 bases between. The CDR3 is made up of 12 amino acids. CDR3 sequence (DNA): TGTGCCAGCAGCGCGTCCGAGTACACCATATATTTT. Encoded protein: CASSASEYTIYF.

The genes are TRBV9 and TRBJ1-2, with D tentatively TRBD1 (6 bases). CDR1 SGDLS and CDR2 YYNGEE come from the germline V gene. V was cut by 0 bases and J by 7 bases, with 10 bases left in between. The CDR3 extends over 13 amino acids. Here the CDR3 DNA reads TGTGCCAGCAGCGTAGCAGGGGCGGGTGGCTACACCTTC. This gives the protein CASSVAGAGGYTF.

This chain joins TRBV6-5 and TRBJ1-3; D unclear. The length of the CDR3 is 15 residues. Germline CDR1 and CDR2: MNHEY and SVGAGI. The V end lost 0 bases, the J end lost 3 bases, and 9 bases lay between the germline ends. The CDR3 protein is CASSYSSEHGNTIYF. CDR3 bases: TGTGCCAGCAGTTACTCATCGGAGCATGGAAACACCATATATTTT.

The rearrangement joins TRBV6-5 to TRBJ1-2; TRBD1 is a possible D gene (5 bases). Germline V gives CDR1 MNHEY, CDR2 SVGAGI. The CDR3 sequence is 12 residues long. Trimming took 5 bases from V and 8 from J, leaving 12 bases between them. This CDR3 is CASSIGGSGYTF. DNA of the CDR3: TGTGCCAGCAGTATCGGGGGTTCGGGCTACACCTTC.

The CDR3 loop reads CASSCGTRRYEQFF. Written as DNA, the CDR3 is TGTGCCAGCAGCTGCGGGACTAGAAGGTATGAGCAGTTCTTC. This chain connects TRBV11-3 to TRBJ2-1; 8 positions match TRBD2. Germline CDR1 is SGHNT and CDR2 is YENEEA. The CDR3 totals 14 residues. J lost 8 bases, V lost 4 bases, and 7 bases had no gene match. The variable domain in full, completed from reference TRBV11-3 and TRBJ2-1, reads EAGVVQSPRYKIIEKKQPVAFWCNPISGHNTLYWYLQNLGQGPELLIRYENEEAVDDSQLPKDRFSAERLKGVDSTLKIQPAELGDSAVYLCASSCGTRRYEQFFGPGTRLTVL.

The V and J genes are TRBV7-2 and TRBJ2-7; D is uncertain. CDR1 is SGHTA and CDR2 is FQGNSA in the germline V gene. The CDR3 spans 14 residues. V was trimmed by 3 bases and J by 3 bases, leaving 12 bases between them. The CDR3 loop reads CASSLGVPVYEQYF. In DNA form, the CDR3 reads TGTGCCAGCAGCTTGGGCGTACCCGTCTACGAGCAGTACTTC.

The J gene is TRBJ1-1, the V gene TRBV19; possible D gene TRBD1, 6 bases. Germline CDR1 is LNHDA and CDR2 is SQIVND (reference sequence). V lost 7 bases to trimming and J lost 1 base, with 13 bases between them. This CDR3 spans 14 amino acids. The CDR3 loop is CASTIGQSNTEAFF. For the CDR3, the DNA is TGTGCCAGTACCATCGGACAGTCGAACACTGAAGCTTTCTTT.

The chain carries TRBV5-4 and TRBJ2-5; no clear D. This CDR3 is 16 amino acids long. The ends were cut back, 6 bases at V and 1 base at J, with 19 bases in the middle. From germline, CDR1 is SGHNT and CDR2 YYREEE (reference sequence). CDR3 sequence reads: CASIPLSELTQETQYF. The CDR3 DNA sequence: TGTGCCAGCATCCCCCTAAGTGAATTAACCCAAGAGACCCAGTACTTC.

The J gene is TRBJ2-3, the V gene TRBV10-3, with 8 bases lining up with TRBD1. Germline CDR1 is ENHRY and CDR2 is SYGVKD. V shed 2 bases, J shed 3 bases, and the junction held 16 bases outside the gene matches. The CDR3 consists of 19 residues. The CDR3 sequence: CAISERGGLTGQVTDTQYF. CDR3 coding DNA: TGTGCCATCAGTGAGAGGGGAGGACTAACGGGACAGGTAACAGATACGCAGTATTTT.

This clone was recorded once. V gene TRBV10-3 combines with J gene TRBJ1-2; possibly TRBD1 for D (5 bases). CDR3 length: 15 amino acids. The V gene lost 0 bases and the J gene lost 4 bases, with 12 bases spanning the gap. The V gene's germline CDR1 is ENHRY and CDR2 SYGVKD. CDR3 loop: CAISESEGVAYGYTF. For the CDR3, the DNA is TGTGCCATCAGTGAGTCGGAAGGGGTAGCCTATGGCTACACCTTC.

This clone was recorded once. The chain employs TRBV5-4 and TRBJ2-3; 12 nucleotides line up with TRBD2. CDR1 is SGHNT and CDR2 is YYREEE in the germline V gene (reference sequence). V lost 2 bases to trimming and J lost 6 bases; unmatched junction nucleotides: 7. The CDR3 is made up of 16 amino acids. Here the CDR3 DNA reads TGTGCCAGCAGCTTCTCTAGCGGGAGGGCCAGGGATACGCAGTATTTT. Translation: CASSFSSGRARDTQYF.

The chain couples TRBV19 to TRBJ2-3, with D uncertain. V was cut by 6 bases and J by 0 bases, with 10 bases left in between. The CDR3 is 14 amino acids. Germline-derived CDR1 and CDR2 are LNHDA and SQIVND (reference sequence). CDR3 sequence: CASRRRSSTDTQYF. CDR3 nucleotide sequence: TGTGCCAGTAGGCGGCGGTCTAGCACAGATACGCAGTATTTT.

The rearrangement links TRBV12-2 to TRBJ2-5; the table's D call of TRBD1 was not tested on the DNA. TRBV12-2 is given as a pseudogene. The CDR3 is 15 amino acids. The CDR3 region is CASRLQGTGQETQYF. The CDR3 DNA reads TGTGCAAGTCGCTTACAGGGTACCGGCCAAGAGACCCAGTACTTC.

CDR3 sequence reads: CASSPGLVRETQYF. CDR3 bases: TGTGCCAGCAGCCCGGGACTAGTAAGGGAGACCCAGTACTTC. This rearrangement joins TRBV13 to TRBJ2-5; 8 positions match TRBD2. The germline gives CDR1 PRHDT, CDR2 FYEKMQ (reference sequence). The length of the CDR3 is 14 residues. V was clipped by 5 bases and J by 5 bases; unmatched bases: 7.

This clone was observed once. CDR3 DNA: TGTGCCAGCAGCCTAGCGTTTGGGTCCTACAATGAGCAGTTCTTC. Protein: CASSLAFGSYNEQFF. The chain carries TRBV6-5 and TRBJ2-1; tentatively, D is TRBD2 (6 bases). CDR1 is MNHEY, CDR2 SVGAGI, per germline. V was shortened by 6 bases and J by 1 base, with 13 bases between the two germline ends. This CDR3 contains 15 residues.

This chain links TRBV6-5 with TRBJ1-2; D is possibly TRBD1 (6 bases). The CDR3 has 14 amino acids. Germline assignment: CDR1 MNHEY and CDR2 SVGAGI. Deletions cut 6 bases from V and 6 bases from J, with 17 bases between. CDR3 sequence: CASSSPPQGDGYTF. For the CDR3, the DNA is TGTGCCAGCAGCAGTCCGCCACAGGGTGATGGCTACACCTTC.

This clone is a singleton in its sample. This chain uses TRBV27 with TRBJ2-6, with TRBD2 matching over 7 bases. Per germline, CDR1 MNHEY and CDR2 SMNVEV (reference sequence). CDR3 length: 18 amino acids. The V gene end was trimmed by 5 bases and the J gene end by 0 bases; junction bases not matched to a gene: 10. The CDR3 region is CASSPLADQFSGANVLTF. CDR3 nucleotide sequence: TGTGCCAGCAGTCCTCTAGCGGACCAGTTCTCTGGGGCCAACGTCCTGACTTTC.

The V and J genes are TRBV7-2 and TRBJ1-3; D is possibly TRBD1 (5 bases). Germline assignment: CDR1 SGHTA and CDR2 FQGNSA. V lost 5 bases and J lost 0, with 14 bases in between. The length of the CDR3 is 16 residues. For the CDR3, the DNA is TGTGCCAGCAGCGGGTGGGGGGGAATCTCTGGAAACACCATATATTTT. Translated, it gives CASSGWGGISGNTIYF.

CDR3 in amino acids: CAVGGGRAEYEQYF. The CDR3 coding sequence is TGTGCCGTCGGGGGCGGGAGGGCCGAATACGAGCAGTACTTC. The V call is TRBV19, the J call TRBJ2-7; 9 bases align to TRBD2. CDR3 size: 14 residues. Germline V gives CDR1 LNHDA, CDR2 SQIVND (reference sequence). Trimming cost V 11 bases and J 4 bases; bases outside gene matches: 12.

The chain employs TRBV27 and TRBJ2-3; D might be TRBD1 (7 bases). V lost 7 bases and J 2 bases, leaving 19 bases between the germline ends. The germline CDR1 and CDR2 sequences are MNHEY and SMNVEV (reference sequence). This CDR3 is built from 16 residues. CDR3 DNA sequence: TGTGCCAGCATGGTCCAGGGGGAGCGGGCCACAGATACGCAGTATTTT. As protein: CASMVQGERATDTQYF.

The chain recombines TRBV6-4 with TRBJ2-7, with 7 bases identical to TRBD1. CDR1 is MRHNA, CDR2 SNTAGT, per germline. CDR3 length equals 14 residues. Trimming cost V 3 bases and J 1 base; bases outside gene matches: 3. For the CDR3, the DNA is TGTGCCAGCAGTGAACAGGGGAGATCCTACGAGCAGTACTTC. It yields the protein CASSEQGRSYEQYF.

The gene calls are TRBV19 and TRBJ1-2, with D possibly being TRBD1 (5 bases). V dropped 0 bases and J dropped 4 bases, with 12 bases sitting between them. Germline lookup yields CDR1 LNHDA and CDR2 SQIVND (reference sequence). The CDR3 runs to 15 residues. The CDR3 nucleotides are TGTGCCAGTAGTATAGATTTGGAGACAGCCTATGGCTACACCTTC. Translated: CASSIDLETAYGYTF.

CDR3 coding DNA: TGTGCCAGCAGCTTAGGACGGGAATACGAGCAGTACTTC. It encodes CASSLGREYEQYF. The chain is built from TRBV11-3 and TRBJ2-7; a weak D match, TRBD2 (5 bases). Germline assignment: CDR1 SGHNT and CDR2 YENEEA. CDR3 size: 13 residues. Trimming shortened V by 1 base and J by 4 bases, and 8 bases separated the two germline ends.

V gene TRBV6-5 combines with J gene TRBJ2-7; 8 bases are shared with TRBD2. CDR3 length: 13 residues. J was trimmed by 2 bases and V by 6 bases; bases with no gene match: 3. Germline loops: CDR1 MNHEY, CDR2 SVGAGI. CDR3 coding DNA: TGTGCCAGCAGCCAGACTAGCGCCTACGAGCAGTACTTC. Protein product: CASSQTSAYEQYF.